These 3 T cell receptor beta chains were sequenced from one sample in a study of cytomegalovirus exposure and HLA in healthy donors. The PCR employed 60 Vbeta primers together with 13 Jbeta primers. Data came from immunoSEQ multiplex PCR; TCRdb stores just in-frame clones and leaves some out. The sample holds more than 95,000 clones. The sample was PBMCs. The receptors here all came from a man aged 35-49 years in good health and CMV-seronegative.

The CDR3 DNA sequence: TGCGCCAGCAGCCACTCGGGACAGGGAGATGAAAAACTGTTTTTT. Translation: CASSHSGQGDEKLFF. The V call is TRBV4-3, the J call TRBJ1-4, with 9 nucleotides matching TRBD1. This CDR3 region has 15 residues. Looked up from germline, CDR1 is LGHNA and CDR2 is YSLEER. Trimming removed 3 bases from V and 6 bases from J; junction bases left unmatched: 5.

The chain joins TRBV7-9 to TRBJ1-2; TRBD1 matches 8 bases. This CDR3 has 16 amino acids. With V trimmed by 3 bases and J by 3 bases, 9 bases remained unmatched. The germline CDR1 and CDR2 sequences are SEHNR and FQNEAQ (reference sequence). CDR3 loop: CASSLAGQGVYYGYTF. The CDR3 DNA follows: TGTGCCAGCAGCTTGGCAGGACAGGGAGTATACTATGGCTACACCTTC.

The chain employs TRBV6-6 and TRBJ1-1, with a tentative D call TRBD1 (6 bases). The germline gives CDR1 MNHNY, CDR2 SVGAGI (reference sequence). This CDR3 has 14 residues. The V end lost 0 bases, the J end lost 4 bases, and 9 bases lay between the germline ends. CDR3 coding DNA: TGTGCCAGCAGTTACTCACAGGGTATCACTGAAGCTTTCTTT. Protein product: CASSYSQGITEAFF.